This T cell receptor (beta chain) was obtained from a study of identical twins. Whole-study results and caveats: Models underestimated TCR alpha sharing (out-of-frame) in monozygotic twins.

Germline V gene lookup returns CDR1 SEHNR and CDR2 FQNEAQ (reference sequence). Trimming took 8 bases from V and 3 from J, leaving 8 bases between them. The CDR3 has 11 amino acids. TCRdb reprocessed the 5' RACE reads via MiXCR and lists one record per CDR3 protein. The sample contains about 700,000 distinct CDR3 sequences, around 6.1% of which appear only once. Only a few counts were recorded for this clonotype. Its antigen is currently unknown. The V call is TRBV7-9, the J call TRBJ2-7, with no clear D. The material sequenced was naive T cells sorted from blood. The TCR originated in a man aged 18 to 35 in good health. CDR3 nucleotide sequence: TGTGCCAGCGGGGTTAACTACGAGCAGTACTTC. This codes for CASGVNYEQYF. The full variable domain, its missing parts supplied by reference TRBV7-9 and TRBJ2-7, is DTGVSQNPRHKITKRGQNVTFRCDPISEHNRLYWYRQTLGQGPEFLTYFQNEAQLEKSRLLSDRFSAERPKGSFSTLEIQRTEQGDSAMYLCASGVNYEQYFGPGTRLTVT.